This TCR beta chain was sequenced during a study of T cell responses to AZD1222 COVID-19 vaccine. Study conclusions and caveats: Baseline seropositives among AZD1222 recipients totaled only 5 to 7.

Worth noting for this clone: Its target is not known.

The junction had 12 bases not matched to a gene; V was cut back by 4 bases and J by 4 bases. This CDR3 has 17 amino acids. Germline-derived CDR1 and CDR2 are SGHNT and YYREEE (reference sequence). TCRdb's table, derived via immunoSEQ multiplex PCR, lists solely in-frame clones and lacks some. The data show around 140,000 clones, with over 85% seen just once and about 1.5% held by the top ten. Here the sequenced sample was peripheral blood, taken on day 0 of AZD1222 vaccination. The TCR was taken from an adult in good health. The chain employs TRBV5-4 and TRBJ1-2; 11 nucleotides line up with TRBD1. CDR3 in DNA: TGTGCCAGCAGCCCGGCCGGACAGGGGGCGGAGATCTATGGCTACACCTTC. Its translation is CASSPAGQGAEIYGYTF.